The sequence of this T cell receptor beta chain was determined in a study of T-cell memory formation after mild COVID-19 (dated by TCRdb to 2020 to 2023). As for the study more broadly: TCR sequence clusters from the two donors were found to be largely donor specific. Two young, previously healthy adult volunteers, one female and one male, were included in the cohort. In two donors, T-cell clones that expanded and contracted after mild COVID-19 were followed by sequencing TCRalpha and TCRbeta repertoires longitudinally.

Data came from an Illumina NovaSeq 6000. cDNA libraries for TCRalpha and TCRbeta were prepared by 5'RACE using constant-segment primers, with sample barcodes and unique molecular identifiers added. Trizol reagent was used to extract RNA from every sample. Amplification of the libraries took two PCR steps, and the second step added a second sample barcode plus Illumina TruSeq adapters. Libraries were sequenced on an Illumina NovaSeq with 2 x 150 bp paired-end reads. Per the authors' processing: The reads were demultiplexed and collapsed into UMI-guided consensus sequences using migec v1.2.7. With mixcr v2.1.11, UMI consensuses were aligned to TRA and TRB V and J templates and assembled into clonotypes. A clonotype was counted as expanded or contracted only if both edgeR and NoisET called the change significant, with noise models trained on biological replicates. For edgeR calls, the thresholds were a false discovery rate-adjusted p below 0.01 and a log2 fold-change of 1. PCA with hierarchical clustering of max-normalized trajectories of the 1000 most abundant clonotypes was used as exploratory dynamics analysis. Separately sequenced CD4+ and CD8+ repertoires were used to assign the CD4 or CD8 phenotype of responding clones. The raw public reads went through TCRdb reprocessing: fastp at Q25, MiXCR clone calling, in-frame beta chains kept. CDR3 protein sequences are deduplicated, and each keeps its most common genes and DNA. Clone size and V and J calls follow TCRdb, not the original study. For this sample the table gives some 290,000 distinct CDR3 sequences, of which around 15% were detected only once. The ten biggest clones cover about a fifth of the sample.

The paper as a whole reports these results and caveats: From day 15 to 85, contracting clones showed balanced CD4/CD8 phenotypes, whereas a second wave of clones that expanded from day 15 to 37 leaned towards CD4+. The second-wave clones that peaked on day 37 were not confirmed to be SARS-CoV-2 specific. Some responding clones were found in pre-infection memory, which suggests that pre-existing cross-reactive memory T cells took part in the SARS-CoV-2 response. The study included only a couple of mild cases, and larger cohorts that include severe cases with pre-infection samples were judged to be necessary. Contracting CD4+ clones turned up mainly in the CM and EM memory subsets, whereas EMRA was where CD8+ clones were enriched.

The CDR3, from cysteine to phenylalanine, totals 15 residues. Only the CDR3 DNA is retained, 45 bases long and in frame from the first base. For this chain, trimming is 1 base at the V end and 4 bases at the J end, and the number of junction bases without a gene match is 7. According to the germline V gene, CDR1 reads SGHTA and CDR2 reads FQGNSA. Ficoll-Paque density gradient centrifugation was used to isolate PBMCs. This clonotype was observed a few times. Its target antigen remains unknown. No much larger clonotype is one base removed from it; base qualities were not supplied. The TCR sequence derives from a man between 18 and 29 years old who had mild COVID-19 (a few samples of this study predate the infection). The sample titles of this study are shuffled in the database, so cell type and time point are left out; the donor was told from shared clones. The sequenced material came from PBMCs or a T cell subset sorted from them (not recorded which). The rearranged segments are TRBV7-2 and TRBJ2-7; 7 central nucleotides agree with TRBD2. At the DNA level, the sequence is TGTGCCAGCAGCTTAGGGGCTAGCGGATTATACGAGCAGTACTTC. Protein translation: CASSLGASGLYEQYF.